A single sample is the source of the 32 T cell receptor beta chains below, sequenced in a study of a mutant IDH1 vaccine in newly diagnosed glioma. Time point denoted: baseline, week 1 (first vaccination visit). This sample's treatment: pre-vaccination baseline after standard-of-care therapy. Only in-frame clones appear in the TCRdb table, and some are missing; sequencing was by immunoSEQ multiplex PCR. Among around 30,000 clones listed, over 60% were seen once. The sample consisted of peripheral blood mononuclear cells (PBMCs), taken from a glioma patient treated with radiotherapy, temozolomide or both. The receptors originated from a man aged 45-65 years with glioma. Some clones in this sample may be carry-over from other donors' samples.

The chain uses TRBV11-3 and TRBJ1-1, with D tentatively TRBD1 (6 bases). V was pared by 5 bases and J by 3 bases, with 13 bases between. From germline, CDR1 is SGHNT and CDR2 YENEEA. The CDR3 is 14 residues long. CDR3 residues: CASSLLQGDTEAFF. The CDR3 region has the DNA TGTGCCAGCAGCCTACTACAGGGAGACACTGAAGCTTTCTTT.

This clone is a singleton in its sample. The V and J genes are TRBV7-8 and TRBJ2-7, with 9 positions matching TRBD1. The CDR3 covers 21 residues. Germline lookup yields CDR1 SGHVS and CDR2 FQNEAQ. The trim removed 3 bases at V and 0 bases at J, leaving 21 bases unmatched. CDR3 DNA: TGTGCCAGCAGCTTTCAACCCCCCGCCCCGCCGGGACAGGGAGGCTCCTACGAGCAGTACTTC. This sequence encodes CASSFQPPAPPGQGGSYEQYF.

The rearrangement uses TRBV7-9 and TRBJ1-5; no clear D. Deletions cut 4 bases from V and 0 bases from J, with 7 bases between. This CDR3 comprises 14 residues. Germline CDR1 SEHNR, CDR2 FQNEAQ (reference sequence). CDR3 sequence reads: CASSSDGSNQPQHF. CDR3 sequence (DNA): TGTGCCAGCAGCTCCGACGGTAGCAATCAGCCCCAGCATTTT. Supplemented by reference TRBV7-9 and TRBJ1-5, the full variable domain reads DTGVSQNPRHKITKRGQNVTFRCDPISEHNRLYWYRQTLGQGPEFLTYFQNEAQLEKSRLLSDRFSAERPKGSFSTLEIQRTEQGDSAMYLCASSSDGSNQPQHFGDGTRLSIL.

The chain is built from TRBV10-3 and TRBJ2-7; D perhaps matches TRBD1 (5 bases). This CDR3 region has 11 residues. Deletions cut 3 bases from V and 8 bases from J, with 8 bases between. Germline V lookup: CDR1 ENHRY, CDR2 SYGVKD. This chain's CDR3 is CAISDQGQQYF. The CDR3 bases are TGTGCCATCAGTGACCAGGGCCAGCAGTACTTC.

The J gene is TRBJ1-5, the V gene TRBV2, with D possibly being TRBD1 (5 bases). Trimming shortened V by 4 bases and J by 8 bases, and 9 bases separated the two germline ends. Germline lookup yields CDR1 SNHLY and CDR2 FYNNEI. The length of the CDR3 is 12 residues. The CDR3 coding sequence is TGTGCCAGCAGTGGGGGGGGAGAGCCCCAGCATTTT. It specifies CASSGGGEPQHF.

The chain carries TRBV9 and TRBJ2-2; the match to TRBD2 covers 14 bases. The V gene end was trimmed by 4 bases and the J gene end by 6 bases; junction bases not matched to a gene: 8. This CDR3 is 17 amino acids long. The V gene's germline CDR1 is SGDLS and CDR2 YYNGEE. The CDR3 nucleotides are TGTGCCAGCAGCAAAGGGACTAGCGGGAGCGGCCCCGGGGAGCTGTTTTTT. Its protein product is CASSKGTSGSGPGELFF. Complete variable domain (other parts from reference TRBV9 and TRBJ2-2): DSGVTQTPKHLITATGQRVTLRCSPRSGDLSVYWYQQSLDQGLQFLIQYYNGEERAKGNILERFSAQQFPDLHSELNLSSLELGDSALYFCASSKGTSGSGPGELFFGEGSRLTVL.

This clone was observed once. This chain connects TRBV29-1 to TRBJ2-1; no definite D call. The CDR3 runs 12 residues. V was cut by 4 bases and J by 6 bases, with 10 bases left in between. Looked up from germline, CDR1 is SQVTM and CDR2 is ANQGSEA. The CDR3 is CSVVPSPNEQFF. CDR3 nucleotides: TGCAGCGTTGTTCCTTCCCCCAATGAGCAGTTCTTC.

This chain connects TRBV15 to TRBJ1-1, with TRBD1 identical over 9 bases. The CDR3 is made up of 15 amino acids. CDR1 is LNHNV and CDR2 is YYDKDF in the germline V gene (reference sequence). Trimming removed 0 bases from V and 6 bases from J; junction bases left unmatched: 5. Here the CDR3 DNA reads TGTGCCACCAGCAGAGAGGGACAGGGAGGTCCTGAAGCTTTCTTT. Residues: CATSREGQGGPEAFF.

V usage is TRBV7-9 and J usage is TRBJ1-2, with a possible D match to TRBD1 (5 bases). The CDR3 runs to 12 residues. From germline, CDR1 is SEHNR and CDR2 FQNEAQ (reference sequence). V lost 1 base, J lost 8 bases, and 8 bases lay in between. CDR3 sequence: CASSLGTHGYTF. For the CDR3, the DNA is TGTGCCAGCAGCTTAGGGACACACGGCTACACCTTC.

The chain links TRBV4-3 to TRBJ2-5; 7 bases map to TRBD1. The DNA end lines up better with TRBJ2-7; the J call may be wrong. In germline, CDR1 is LGHNA, CDR2 YSLEER. The CDR3 is 14 amino acids. The CDR3 protein is CATSATQGAYEQYF. The DNA of the CDR3 is TGCGCCACCTCAGCCACGCAGGGGGCCTACGAGCAGTACTTC.

The chain uses TRBV2 and TRBJ1-1; 7 bases agree with TRBD1. Trimming removed 5 bases from V and 11 bases from J; junction bases left unmatched: 8. Germline loops: CDR1 SNHLY, CDR2 FYNNEI. The CDR3 runs 12 residues. The CDR3 DNA is TGTGCCAGCAGTCCCGGACAGGTTTGGGCTTTCTTT. Translating gives CASSPGQVWAFF.

The CDR3 DNA follows: TGTGCCAGCAGCTTACTACAGGGTAATACTGAAGCTTTCTTT. Protein sequence: CASSLLQGNTEAFF. V gene TRBV7-9 combines with J gene TRBJ1-1; tentative D call: TRBD1 (6 bases). CDR3 length: 14 amino acids. Between the trimmed V and J ends, which lost 2 bases and 5 bases, there was a span of 12 bases. Germline V gene lookup returns CDR1 SEHNR and CDR2 FQNEAQ (reference sequence).

V gene TRBV6-5 combines with J gene TRBJ1-5; D gene ambiguous. The CDR3 runs to 13 residues. Germline V gene lookup returns CDR1 MNHEY and CDR2 SVGAGI. Trimming took 5 bases from V and 9 from J, leaving 14 bases between them. Here the CDR3 reads CASSLQMGSPQHF. The CDR3 region has the DNA TGTGCCAGCAGTCTACAGATGGGTTCGCCCCAGCATTTT.

V and J are TRBV19 and TRBJ2-3; D is perhaps TRBD2 (6 bases). The CDR3 sequence is 14 residues long. Deletions cut 0 bases from V and 3 bases from J, with 7 bases between. CDR1 and CDR2 from the germline V gene are LNHDA and SQIVND (reference sequence). The CDR3: CASSIEGGTDTQYF. The CDR3 nucleotides are TGTGCCAGTAGTATAGAGGGAGGAACAGATACGCAGTATTTT.

In DNA form, the CDR3 reads TGTGCCAGCAGTGTGGAGGGCCTCTACGAGCAGTACTTC. Translation gives CASSVEGLYEQYF. The gene calls are TRBV2 and TRBJ2-7, with TRBD2 as a possible D gene (6 bases). The V gene lost 4 bases and the J gene lost 3 bases, with 10 bases spanning the gap. CDR3 length: 13 amino acids. Germline V lookup: CDR1 SNHLY, CDR2 FYNNEI.

This sequence joins TRBV4-1 and TRBJ2-7; 8 nucleotides line up with TRBD2. With V trimmed by 4 bases and J by 0 bases, 11 bases remained unmatched. This CDR3 has 17 residues. CDR1 and CDR2 (germline): MGHRA, YSYEKL. The CDR3 DNA is TGCGCCAGCAGCCGGGGACTAGTTGGCTCGTCCTCCTACGAGCAGTACTTC. Encoded protein: CASSRGLVGSSSYEQYF.

J is TRBJ2-5 and V is TRBV11-2; D is perhaps TRBD2 (5 bases). This CDR3 spans 13 amino acids. Germline loops: CDR1 SGHAT, CDR2 FQNNGV. With 5 bases removed from V and 8 bases from J, the gap between germline ends came to 15 bases. CDR3 loop: CASSPRAEGTQYF. The CDR3 DNA follows: TGTGCCAGCAGCCCTCGGGCCGAGGGAACCCAGTACTTC. Combining the CDR3 with reference TRBV11-2 and TRBJ2-5 gives the whole variable domain EAGVAQSPRYKIIEKRQSVAFWCNPISGHATLYWYQQILGQGPKLLIQFQNNGVVDDSQLPKDRFSAERLKGVDSTLKIQPAKLEDSAVYLCASSPRAEGTQYFGPGTRLLVL.

The chain is built from TRBV18 and TRBJ1-1; D is ambiguous. Germline assignment: CDR1 KGHSH and CDR2 LQKENI. V was cut by 2 bases and J by 0 bases, with 4 bases left in between. The CDR3 spans 13 residues. The CDR3 nucleotides read TGTGCCAGCTCACCAGGAGTGAACACTGAAGCTTTCTTT. It codes for CASSPGVNTEAFF.

This clone occurred once. The V gene is TRBV7-2, the J gene TRBJ2-2; D gene unclear. Germline assignment: CDR1 SGHTA and CDR2 FQGNSA. V lost 5 bases, J lost 7 bases, and 14 bases lay in between. There are 14 residues in the CDR3. This chain's CDR3 is CASSPGLLGGELFF. DNA for the CDR3: TGTGCCAGCAGCCCCGGGCTATTGGGCGGGGAGCTGTTTTTT.

The chain joins TRBV19 to TRBJ2-7; D may be TRBD1 (6 bases). The germline gives CDR1 LNHDA, CDR2 SQIVND (reference sequence). The CDR3 has 15 amino acids. Trimming pared 3 bases from V and 3 bases from J, leaving 15 bases between. This CDR3 reads CASSILMGALYEQYF. CDR3 nucleotides: TGTGCCAGTAGTATTTTGATGGGGGCACTCTACGAGCAGTACTTC.

In this sample, this clone turned up once. The genes are TRBV6-5 and TRBJ1-2; TRBD1 is a possible D gene (5 bases). CDR1 and CDR2 (germline): MNHEY, SVGAGI. V gave up 5 bases and J gave up 2 bases, with 6 bases separating them. CDR3 length: 12 residues. This CDR3 reads CASSRTNYGYTF. The CDR3 DNA follows: TGTGCCAGCAGTAGGACAAACTATGGCTACACCTTC.

V is TRBV27 and J is TRBJ1-5, with D uncertain. Between the trimmed V and J ends, which lost 3 bases and 5 bases, there was a span of 11 bases. Looked up from germline, CDR1 is MNHEY and CDR2 is SMNVEV (reference sequence). CDR3 length: 14 amino acids. CDR3 bases: TGTGCCAGCAGTTTTTTGGGTGGGGATCAGCCCCAGCATTTT. It is translated as CASSFLGGDQPQHF.

The CDR3 sequence is CASSQQLEVQRYGYTF. The CDR3, as DNA: TGCGCCAGCAGCCAGCAATTGGAAGTTCAGAGATATGGCTACACCTTC. The rearrangement joins TRBV4-1 to TRBJ1-2; D unclear. The CDR3 has 16 residues. CDR1 is MGHRA and CDR2 is YSYEKL in the germline V gene. Deletions cut 3 bases from V and 5 bases from J, with 19 bases between.

V gene TRBV7-9 combines with J gene TRBJ1-3, with D possibly TRBD1 on 5 matching bases. Germline V gives CDR1 SEHNR, CDR2 FQNEAQ (reference sequence). V dropped 5 bases and J dropped 9 bases, with 17 bases sitting between them. The CDR3 covers 14 residues. CDR3 DNA: TGTGCCAGCAGCCCCGGGGACGGACCCAGCACCATATATTTT. Translation gives CASSPGDGPSTIYF.

The table lists this clone with a count of one. The chain employs TRBV5-8 and TRBJ2-3, with 14 bases matching TRBD2. This CDR3 contains 16 residues. Germline V gives CDR1 SGHTS, CDR2 YDEGEE. The junction had 5 bases not matched to a gene; V was cut back by 4 bases and J by 4 bases. The CDR3 protein is CASSPGLAGESDTQYF. CDR3 coding DNA: TGTGCCAGCAGCCCGGGACTAGCGGGAGAGTCAGATACGCAGTATTTT.

The gene calls are TRBV2 and TRBJ1-1; D might be TRBD1 (5 bases). This CDR3 has 14 amino acids. Germline loops: CDR1 SNHLY, CDR2 FYNNEI. V shed 6 bases and J shed 0 bases, with 11 bases lying between them. CDR3 sequence (DNA): TGTGCCAGCAGCGTGACAGAGATGAACACTGAAGCTTTCTTT. Translating it yields CASSVTEMNTEAFF.

This sequence joins TRBV27 and TRBJ2-7; D not certain. This CDR3 region has 16 residues. Germline V gene lookup returns CDR1 MNHEY and CDR2 SMNVEV (reference sequence). V lost 4 bases, J lost 4 bases, and 20 bases lay in between. CDR3 coding DNA: TGTGCCAGCAGTTCCGCTTGGTGGGCGCCGATTTACGAGCAGTACTTC. Residues: CASSSAWWAPIYEQYF.

This clone appeared a single time. The chain uses TRBV7-3 and TRBJ1-1, with D unresolved. Germline CDR1 reads SGHTA; CDR2 reads FQGTGA. The CDR3 runs 13 residues. V lost 5 bases to trimming and J lost 6 bases, with 13 bases between them. The CDR3 region is CASSDRGVAEAFF. The CDR3 DNA follows: TGTGCCAGCAGCGATCGTGGGGTAGCTGAAGCTTTCTTT.

CDR3 amino acids: CASSIGQSLNQPQHF. The CDR3 region has the DNA TGTGCCAGTAGTATAGGACAAAGCCTCAATCAGCCCCAGCATTTT. J is TRBJ1-5 and V is TRBV19; the D is unclear. The CDR3 consists of 15 residues. V shed 1 base and J shed 3 bases, with 10 bases lying between them. Germline V gene data show CDR1 as LNHDA and CDR2 as SQIVND (reference sequence).

V is TRBV6-1 and J is TRBJ2-2, with 7 bases identical to TRBD2. The CDR3 has 14 amino acids. Trimming took 0 bases from V and 6 from J; bases not matched to a gene: 1. The germline V gene has CDR1 MNHNS and CDR2 SASEGT. The CDR3 sequence: CASSEAGGAGELFF. The CDR3 DNA sequence: TGTGCCAGCAGTGAAGCGGGGGGGGCCGGGGAGCTGTTTTTT.

This clone was found once. The V call is TRBV4-1, the J call TRBJ1-1; no firm D call. Germline-derived CDR1 and CDR2 are MGHRA and YSYEKL. The CDR3 loop spans 13 amino acids. Trimming cost V 4 bases and J 6 bases, with 12 bases left between them. The DNA of the CDR3 is TGCGCCAGCAGCCCTCCAACGGTCTCTGAAGCTTTCTTT. This gives the protein CASSPPTVSEAFF.

This rearrangement joins TRBV28 to TRBJ2-7; D ambiguous. V was clipped by 6 bases and J by 6 bases, with 12 bases between them. Germline loops: CDR1 MDHEN, CDR2 SYDVKM. The CDR3 has 12 residues. The CDR3 region is CASSLGYAEQYF. The DNA of the CDR3 is TGTGCCAGCAGCCTAGGGTATGCCGAGCAGTACTTC.